The 4 T cell receptor beta chains given below trace back to one sample, sequenced in a study of T cell responses to AZD1222 COVID-19 vaccine. The table came from immunoSEQ multiplex PCR; TCRdb's copy has only in-frame clones and leaves some out. Among roughly 90,000 clones, roughly 85% were seen once, and the ten largest hold 6.3%. Sample: peripheral blood, taken on day 0 of AZD1222 vaccination. Receptors were obtained from an adult in good health.

V gene TRBV30 combines with J gene TRBJ2-7; 9 bases line up with TRBD1. CDR1 and CDR2 from the germline V gene are GTSNPN and SVGIG (reference sequence). This CDR3 has 12 residues. The ends lost 0 bases at V and 6 bases at J; junction bases unmatched: 0. CDR3 loop: CAWSVTGGEQYF. The CDR3 DNA follows: TGTGCCTGGAGTGTGACAGGGGGCGAGCAGTACTTC.

The J gene is TRBJ1-6, the V gene TRBV4-2; no reliable D call. This CDR3 spans 18 amino acids. Trimming removed 1 base at V and 0 bases at J, with 13 bases between. The germline V gene has CDR1 LGHNA and CDR2 YNFKEQ. CDR3 sequence (DNA): TGTGCCAGCAGCCAAGCGGTCGCAAGGAGCTCCTATAATTCACCCCTCCACTTT. Amino acids: CASSQAVARSSYNSPLHF.

To note about this clone: This same CDR3 is encoded by further DNA sequences in the sample. This chain uses TRBV18 with TRBJ2-7; D not certain. The V end was cut by 2 bases, the J end by 0 bases, with 2 bases between. CDR3 size: 12 residues. CDR1 KGHSH and CDR2 LQKENI come from the germline V gene. As DNA, the CDR3 is TGTGCCAGCTCACCAAGCTCCTACGAGCAGTACTTC. It is translated as CASSPSSYEQYF.

V is TRBV5-5 and J is TRBJ2-7; no definite D call. V was pared by 1 base and J by 0 bases, with 8 bases between. This CDR3 region has 14 residues. Per the germline V gene, CDR1 is SGHKS and CDR2 is YYEKEE (reference sequence). The CDR3, as DNA: TGTGCCAGCAGCTTGTACGCCCCCTCCTACGAGCAGTACTTC. Encoded protein: CASSLYAPSYEQYF. The full variable domain, with the rest looked up from reference TRBV5-5 and TRBJ2-7, is DAGVTQSPTHLIKTRGQQVTLRCSPISGHKSVSWYQQVLGQGPQFIFQYYEKEERGRGNFPDRFSARQFPNYSSELNVNALLLGDSALYLCASSLYAPSYEQYFGPGTRLTVT.